The 2 T cell receptor beta chains below all came from one sample that was sequenced in a study of cytomegalovirus exposure and HLA in healthy donors. Primers included in the PCR were 60 Vbeta and 13 Jbeta primers. TCRdb keeps only in-frame clones here, not all; method: immunoSEQ multiplex PCR. The sample includes roughly 100,000 clones, 63% of them seen just once. Sequenced: PBMCs. The receptors originated from a human donor in good health.

This sequence joins TRBV18 and TRBJ1-2, with D perhaps matching TRBD1 (6 bases). CDR3 size: 17 residues. The germline CDR1 and CDR2 sequences are KGHSH and LQKENI. Trimming took 3 bases from V and 3 from J, leaving 20 bases between them. The CDR3 coding sequence is TGTGCCAGCTCACCGACAGGAGTCGCCTGGGGAGACTATGGCTACACCTTC. It encodes CASSPTGVAWGDYGYTF.

The rearrangement links TRBV5-6 to TRBJ2-1; 10 bases map to TRBD1. The CDR3 length is 16 residues. Germline loops: CDR1 SGHDT, CDR2 YYEEEE. J was trimmed by 2 bases and V by 4 bases; bases with no gene match: 6. CDR3 sequence (DNA): TGTGCCAGCAGCCATTCGACAGGGGGCGCCTACAATGAGCAGTTCTTC. It codes for CASSHSTGGAYNEQFF.